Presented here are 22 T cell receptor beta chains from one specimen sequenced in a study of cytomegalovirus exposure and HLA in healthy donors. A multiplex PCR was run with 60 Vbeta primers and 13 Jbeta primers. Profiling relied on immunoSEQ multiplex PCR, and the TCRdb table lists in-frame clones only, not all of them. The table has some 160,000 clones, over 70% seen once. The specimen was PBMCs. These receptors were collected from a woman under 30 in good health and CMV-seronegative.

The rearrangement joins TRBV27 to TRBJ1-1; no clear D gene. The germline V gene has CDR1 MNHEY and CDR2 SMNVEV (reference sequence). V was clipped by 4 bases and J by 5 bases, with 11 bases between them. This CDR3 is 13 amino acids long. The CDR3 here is CASSSRSRTEAFF. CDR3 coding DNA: TGTGCCAGCAGTTCGAGGTCACGGACTGAAGCTTTCTTT.

The CDR3 here is CASSLVRGAQADTQYF. CDR3 nucleotides: TGCGCCAGCAGCTTGGTTCGGGGGGCACAGGCAGATACGCAGTATTTT. This chain uses TRBV5-1 with TRBJ2-3, with D perhaps matching TRBD2 (7 bases). The germline CDR1 and CDR2 sequences are SGHRS and YFSETQ. V was cut by 0 bases and J by 4 bases, with 15 bases left in between. This CDR3 is built from 16 residues.

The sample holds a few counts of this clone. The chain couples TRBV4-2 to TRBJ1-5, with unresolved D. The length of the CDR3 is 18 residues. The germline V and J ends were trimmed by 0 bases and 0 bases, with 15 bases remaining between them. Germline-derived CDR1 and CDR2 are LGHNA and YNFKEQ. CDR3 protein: CASSQDLDFVYSNQPQHF. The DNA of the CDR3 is TGTGCCAGCAGCCAAGATTTAGATTTCGTTTATAGCAATCAGCCCCAGCATTTT.

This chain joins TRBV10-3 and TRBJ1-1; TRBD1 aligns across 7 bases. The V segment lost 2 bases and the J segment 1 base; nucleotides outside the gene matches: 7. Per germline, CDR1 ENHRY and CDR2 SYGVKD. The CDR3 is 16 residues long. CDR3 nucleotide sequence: TGTGCCATCAGTGAGCCCGAAGAGGGGGCGAACACTGAAGCTTTCTTT. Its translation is CAISEPEEGANTEAFF.

CDR3: CASSSVTDTQYF. The CDR3 DNA is TGTGCCAGCAGCTCGGTCACAGATACGCAGTATTTT. The chain is built from TRBV7-8 and TRBJ2-3; D is unclear. Per the germline V gene, CDR1 is SGHVS and CDR2 is FQNEAQ. Trimming pared 4 bases from V and 2 bases from J, leaving 4 bases between. This CDR3 has 12 residues. The full variable domain, in which reference TRBV7-8 and TRBJ2-3 provide the parts outside the CDR3, is GAGVSQSPRYKVAKRGQDVALRCDPISGHVSLFWYQQALGQGPEFLTYFQNEAQLDKSGLPSDRFFAERPEGSVSTLKIQRTQQEDSAVYLCASSSVTDTQYFGPGTRLTVL.

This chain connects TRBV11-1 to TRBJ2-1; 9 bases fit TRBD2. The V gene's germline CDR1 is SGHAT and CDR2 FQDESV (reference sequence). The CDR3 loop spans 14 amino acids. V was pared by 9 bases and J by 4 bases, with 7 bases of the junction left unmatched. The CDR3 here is CASSGLAAYNEQFF. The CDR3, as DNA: TGTGCCAGTTCGGGACTAGCAGCTTACAATGAGCAGTTCTTC.

Here the CDR3 reads CASSQGSARSNTEAFF. The CDR3 bases are TGTGCCAGCAGCCAAGGCTCGGCCAGGTCGAACACTGAAGCTTTCTTT. The chain joins TRBV4-2 to TRBJ1-1, with D hard to call. V shed 1 base and J shed 1 base, with 13 bases lying between them. The CDR3 is made up of 16 amino acids. Germline CDR1 reads LGHNA; CDR2 reads YNFKEQ.

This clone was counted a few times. CDR3 amino acids: CATSRDLSSGGYGYTF. The CDR3 bases are TGTGCCACCAGCAGAGATCTGTCGAGCGGGGGCTATGGCTACACCTTC. The chain links TRBV15 to TRBJ1-2, with D maybe TRBD1 (5 bases). V was clipped by 0 bases and J by 4 bases, with 15 bases between them. Germline CDR1 and CDR2: LNHNV and YYDKDF (reference sequence). The length of the CDR3 is 16 residues.

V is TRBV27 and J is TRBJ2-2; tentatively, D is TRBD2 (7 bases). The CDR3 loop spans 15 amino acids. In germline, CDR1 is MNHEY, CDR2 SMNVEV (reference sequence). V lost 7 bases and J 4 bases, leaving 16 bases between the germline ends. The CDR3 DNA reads TGTGCCAGCATTGATCGTGGGGGGGCCACCGGGGAGCTGTTTTTT. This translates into CASIDRGGATGELFF.

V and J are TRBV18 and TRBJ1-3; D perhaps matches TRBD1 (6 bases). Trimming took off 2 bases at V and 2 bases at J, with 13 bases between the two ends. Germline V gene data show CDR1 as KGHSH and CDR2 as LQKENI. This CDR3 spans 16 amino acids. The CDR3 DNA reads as TGTGCCAGCTCACCATCGCCACAGGGTGCTGGAAACACCATATATTTT. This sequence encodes CASSPSPQGAGNTIYF.

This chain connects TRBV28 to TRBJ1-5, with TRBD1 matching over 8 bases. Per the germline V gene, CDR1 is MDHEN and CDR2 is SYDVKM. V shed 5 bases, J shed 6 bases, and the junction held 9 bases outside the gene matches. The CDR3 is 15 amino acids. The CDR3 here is CASSKDRGWVQPQHF. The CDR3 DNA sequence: TGTGCCAGCAGTAAAGACAGGGGATGGGTTCAGCCCCAGCATTTT.

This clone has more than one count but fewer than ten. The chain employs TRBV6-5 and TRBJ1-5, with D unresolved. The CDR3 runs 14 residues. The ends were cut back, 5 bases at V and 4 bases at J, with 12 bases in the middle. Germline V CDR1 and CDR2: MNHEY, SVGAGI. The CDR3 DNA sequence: TGTGCCAGCAGTCCAGGAGGGAGTAATCAGCCCCAGCATTTT. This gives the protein CASSPGGSNQPQHF.

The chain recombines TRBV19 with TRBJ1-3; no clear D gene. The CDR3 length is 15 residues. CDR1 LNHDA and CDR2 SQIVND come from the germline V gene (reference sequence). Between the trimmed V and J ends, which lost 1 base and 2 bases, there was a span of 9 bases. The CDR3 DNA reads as TGTGCCAGTAGTATAGGAGCCTACCCTGGAAACACCATATATTTT. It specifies CASSIGAYPGNTIYF.

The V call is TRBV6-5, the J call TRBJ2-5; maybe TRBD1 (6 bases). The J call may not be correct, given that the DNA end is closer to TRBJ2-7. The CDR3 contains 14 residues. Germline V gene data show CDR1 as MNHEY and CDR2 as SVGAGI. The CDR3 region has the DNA TGTGCCAGCAGTCACCGCAGGGGAGCCTACGAGCAGTACTTC. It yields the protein CASSHRRGAYEQYF.

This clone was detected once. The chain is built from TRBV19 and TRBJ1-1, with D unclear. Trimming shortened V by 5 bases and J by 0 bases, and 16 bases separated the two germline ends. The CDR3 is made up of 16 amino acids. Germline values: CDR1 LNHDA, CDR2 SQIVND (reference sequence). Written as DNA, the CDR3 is TGTGCCAGTAGTCCACACAGAGTTCGTATGAACACTGAAGCTTTCTTT. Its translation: CASSPHRVRMNTEAFF.

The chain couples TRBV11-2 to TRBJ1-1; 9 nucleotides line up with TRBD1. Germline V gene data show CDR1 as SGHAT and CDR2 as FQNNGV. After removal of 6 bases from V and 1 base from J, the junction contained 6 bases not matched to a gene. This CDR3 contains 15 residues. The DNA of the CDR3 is TGTGCCAGCAGAACAGGGGGCGGATGGAACACTGAAGCTTTCTTT. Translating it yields CASRTGGGWNTEAFF.

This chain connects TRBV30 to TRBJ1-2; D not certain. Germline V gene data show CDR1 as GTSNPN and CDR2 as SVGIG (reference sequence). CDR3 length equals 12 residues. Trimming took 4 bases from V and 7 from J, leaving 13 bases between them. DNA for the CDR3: TGTGCCTGGACTAAAGCGGGGTCTGGCTACACCTTC. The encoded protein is CAWTKAGSGYTF. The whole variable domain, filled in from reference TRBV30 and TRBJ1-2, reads SQTIHQWPATLVQPVGSPLSLECTVEGTSNPNLYWYRQAAGRGLQLLFYSVGIGQISSEVPQNLSASRPQDRQFILSSKKLLLSDSGFYLCAWTKAGSGYTFGSGTRLTVV.

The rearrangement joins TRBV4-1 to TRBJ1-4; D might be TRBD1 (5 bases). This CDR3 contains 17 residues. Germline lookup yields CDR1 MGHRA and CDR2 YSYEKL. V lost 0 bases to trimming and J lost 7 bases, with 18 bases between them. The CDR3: CASSQDRSRVGREKLFF. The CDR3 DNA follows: TGCGCCAGCAGCCAAGATCGGTCCAGGGTCGGGCGTGAAAAACTGTTTTTT.

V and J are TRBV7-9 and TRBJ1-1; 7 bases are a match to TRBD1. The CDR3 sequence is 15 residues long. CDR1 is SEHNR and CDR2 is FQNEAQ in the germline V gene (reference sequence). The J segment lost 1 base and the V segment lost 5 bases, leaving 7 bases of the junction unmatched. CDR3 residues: CASSPAQGGNTEAFF. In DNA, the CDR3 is TGTGCCAGCAGCCCAGCCCAGGGGGGGAACACTGAAGCTTTCTTT. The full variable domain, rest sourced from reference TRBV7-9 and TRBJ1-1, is DTGVSQNPRHKITKRGQNVTFRCDPISEHNRLYWYRQTLGQGPEFLTYFQNEAQLEKSRLLSDRFSAERPKGSFSTLEIQRTEQGDSAMYLCASSPAQGGNTEAFFGQGTRLTVV.

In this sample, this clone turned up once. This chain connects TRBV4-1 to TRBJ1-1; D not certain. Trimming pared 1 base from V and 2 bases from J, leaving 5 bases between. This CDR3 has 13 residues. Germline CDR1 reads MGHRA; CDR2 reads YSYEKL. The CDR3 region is CASSQVLNTEAFF. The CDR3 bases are TGCGCCAGCAGCCAAGTTCTAAACACTGAAGCTTTCTTT.

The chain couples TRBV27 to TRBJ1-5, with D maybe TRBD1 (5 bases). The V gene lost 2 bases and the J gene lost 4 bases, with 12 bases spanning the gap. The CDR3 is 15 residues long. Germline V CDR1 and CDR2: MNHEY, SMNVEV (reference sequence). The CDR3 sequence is CASSLEGVGNQPQHF. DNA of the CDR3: TGTGCCAGCAGTTTAGAAGGGGTGGGGAATCAGCCCCAGCATTTT.

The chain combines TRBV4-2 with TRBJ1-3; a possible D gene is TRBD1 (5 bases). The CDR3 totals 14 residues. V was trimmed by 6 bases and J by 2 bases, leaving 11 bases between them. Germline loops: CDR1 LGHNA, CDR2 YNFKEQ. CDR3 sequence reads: CASRQATPGNTIYF. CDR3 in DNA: TGTGCCAGCAGACAGGCAACCCCTGGAAACACCATATATTTT.